Below, 20 T cell receptor beta chains from the same sample are listed, as sequenced in a study of T cells expressing NK-cell markers. For each CDR3 protein, TCRdb gives one entry from its re-call of the 5' RACE reads, without DNA. This listing includes around 380,000 distinct CDR3 sequences. Sequenced input: blood T cells: a sorted CD56 or NKG2C T cell subset, CD4+ or CD8+ T cells, or bulk PBMC T cells (not recorded which). The receptors were gathered from a woman aged 50 to 65 in good health.

V is TRBV6-4 and J is TRBJ2-7; TCRdb's D gene call, TRBD2, goes unchecked for lack of DNA. Germline V gives CDR1 MRHNA, CDR2 SNTAGT. The CDR3 spans 17 residues. The CDR3 region is CASSREGGTLVSSEQYF.

The J gene is TRBJ2-1, the V gene TRBV7-9; the TCRdb call, TRBD1, lacks DNA for checking. From germline, CDR1 is SEHNR and CDR2 FQNEAQ (reference sequence). There are 15 residues in the CDR3. CDR3 region: CASVRTGDTGNEQFF.

The V gene is TRBV4-1, the J gene TRBJ2-7; the D gene TCRdb calls, TRBD2, cannot be checked with no DNA. The CDR3 totals 15 residues. Germline CDR1 and CDR2: MGHRA and YSYEKL. CDR3 amino acids: CASSHPGLATYEQYF.

This rearrangement joins TRBV20-1 to TRBJ2-6. This CDR3 spans 15 amino acids. Germline V CDR1 and CDR2: DFQATT, SNEGSKA (reference sequence). The CDR3 sequence: CSARAFLRGANVLTF.

The CDR3 spells CASISRSGSSYEQYF. This chain links TRBV6-5 with TRBJ2-7. Germline-derived CDR1 and CDR2 are MNHEY and SVGAGI. The length of the CDR3 is 15 residues.

V gene TRBV12-3 or TRBV12-4 combines with J gene TRBJ2-6; the TCRdb call, TRBD2, lacks DNA for checking. The CDR3 covers 17 residues. CDR3: CASSLRLGGAGANVLTF.

The V call is TRBV27, the J call TRBJ2-7; TCRdb picks TRBD2, but there is no DNA to check that call. CDR3 length: 15 residues. Germline V lookup: CDR1 MNHEY, CDR2 SMNVEV (reference sequence). The CDR3 sequence is CASSRTSGSRYEQYF.

V and J are TRBV11-3 and TRBJ2-1; no DNA is available, so the TRBD2 call from TCRdb remains unchecked. This CDR3 spans 17 amino acids. In germline, CDR1 is SGHNT, CDR2 YENEEA. CDR3 sequence reads: CASSLGTSGTGYNEQFF. Full variable domain (rest looked up from reference TRBV11-3 and TRBJ2-1): EAGVVQSPRYKIIEKKQPVAFWCNPISGHNTLYWYLQNLGQGPELLIRYENEEAVDDSQLPKDRFSAERLKGVDSTLKIQPAELGDSAVYLCASSLGTSGTGYNEQFFGPGTRLTVL.

The chain has TRBV12-3 or TRBV12-4 and TRBJ1-1; the D call from TCRdb, TRBD1, cannot be confirmed without DNA. CDR3 size: 12 residues. CDR3 amino acids: CASRWPGGGAFF.

The chain is built from TRBV5-5 and TRBJ2-5; checking the TCRdb D call of TRBD1 is not possible without DNA. In germline, CDR1 is SGHKS, CDR2 YYEKEE (reference sequence). The CDR3 sequence is 15 residues long. CDR3 sequence: CASSHKGVFEETQYF.

This rearrangement joins TRBV12-3 or TRBV12-4 to TRBJ2-1; TCRdb selects TRBD1, and the lack of DNA leaves this call unchecked. The CDR3 consists of 17 residues. The CDR3 is CASTLGLTGVPYNEQFF.

This CDR3 is CSAREEALRNQPQHF. The chain carries TRBV20-1 and TRBJ1-5. CDR3 length: 15 amino acids. Looked up from germline, CDR1 is DFQATT and CDR2 is SNEGSKA (reference sequence).

The chain has TRBV5-6 and TRBJ1-3. The germline V gene has CDR1 SGHDT and CDR2 YYEEEE. The CDR3 sequence is 14 residues long. Here the CDR3 reads CASTLYRSGNTIYF.

V usage is TRBV11-2 and J usage is TRBJ2-1; TCRdb's assignment of TRBD2 cannot be checked, as there is no DNA. This CDR3 spans 15 amino acids. Germline loops: CDR1 SGHAT, CDR2 FQNNGV. CDR3 region: CASSLAGLAKDEQFF. The variable domain in full, with the rest retrieved from reference TRBV11-2 and TRBJ2-1, is EAGVAQSPRYKIIEKRQSVAFWCNPISGHATLYWYQQILGQGPKLLIQFQNNGVVDDSQLPKDRFSAERLKGVDSTLKIQPAKLEDSAVYLCASSLAGLAKDEQFFGPGTRLTVL.

The V call is TRBV7-9, the J call TRBJ1-5; TCRdb selects TRBD1, and the lack of DNA leaves this call unchecked. The germline V gene has CDR1 SEHNR and CDR2 FQNEAQ (reference sequence). This CDR3 has 15 residues. The CDR3 spells CASSHGTLYDQPQHF.

The J gene is TRBJ2-1, the V gene TRBV12-3 or TRBV12-4; TCRdb's assignment of TRBD2 cannot be checked, as there is no DNA. The CDR3 sequence is 17 residues long. The CDR3 protein is CASSLGPAQGRANEQFF.

J is TRBJ2-1 and V is TRBV20-1. CDR1 and CDR2 from the germline V gene are DFQATT and SNEGSKA (reference sequence). This CDR3 contains 14 residues. Here the CDR3 reads CSARDLENYNEQFF.

J is TRBJ2-7 and V is TRBV10-3; there is no DNA to check the TCRdb D call of TRBD1. Germline assignment: CDR1 ENHRY and CDR2 SYGVKD. This CDR3 is built from 13 residues. CDR3 protein: CASTPGGTYEQYF.

This sequence joins TRBV7-9 and TRBJ1-2; without DNA, the TCRdb call of TRBD1 cannot be checked. Germline CDR1 and CDR2: SEHNR and FQNEAQ (reference sequence). This CDR3 contains 15 residues. The chain's CDR3 is CASSLGFQGPRGYTF.

This sequence joins TRBV7-6 and TRBJ2-3; as DNA is missing, the TRBD1 call by TCRdb cannot be tested. Germline V gene sequence: CDR1 SGHVS, CDR2 FNYEAQ. This CDR3 comprises 16 residues. The CDR3 protein is CASSLNPRVSTDTQYF.